Here is one T cell receptor (beta chain) with its context. Its antigen is not identified. This CDR3 comprises 16 residues. In germline, CDR1 is SGHDT, CDR2 YYEEEE. V lost 4 bases, J lost 0 bases, and 9 bases stayed unmatched. The sample belongs to a study of cytomegalovirus exposure and HLA in healthy donors. For the study at large: Early released data comprised around 80 million unique TCRs from HLA-typed donors. Findings of the study overall: As a later analysis showed, a missense DCLRE1C variant was linked to trimming of TCR beta V- and J-genes.

In the PCR, 60 Vbeta and 13 Jbeta primers were used. Sequenced by immunoSEQ multiplex PCR; TCRdb stores in-frame clones only, minus some. Of about 64,000 clones listed, 85% were seen once; the top ten hold about 11%. The source material was PBMCs. The receptor comes from a female donor in good health and CMV-seronegative. This sequence joins TRBV5-6 and TRBJ1-1; 7 positions match TRBD1. The CDR3 here is CASSHRQGWVNTEAFF. The CDR3 DNA follows: TGTGCCAGCAGCCACCGACAGGGATGGGTGAACACTGAAGCTTTCTTT.